A single TCR beta chain is shown here with its context. What it binds is not known. The sample originates from a study of T cell responses to AZD1222 COVID-19 vaccine. For the study at large: Some second doses came at about 4 weeks and others at about 12 weeks; these were pooled. Overall study results and limits: Spike as a whole was targeted by vaccine-associated CD4 TCRs, dominant at 160-218 and 743-854. Females made up more of the donors, who were largely white British, and clonal diversity may have come out too low.

The CDR3 is 15 amino acids. Trimming removed 1 base from V and 1 base from J, with 11 bases in between. Germline assignment: CDR1 SGHRS and CDR2 YFSETQ. TCRdb's copy holds only in-frame clones and misses some; the assay was immunoSEQ multiplex PCR. Among over 100,000 clones, around nine tenths were seen once, and the ten largest hold approximately 1.5%. The TCR comes from an adult in good health. The source material was peripheral blood, sampled on day 0 of AZD1222 vaccination. This chain joins TRBV5-1 and TRBJ1-1, with D perhaps TRBD1 (5 bases). CDR3 sequence: CASSLLGEGNTEAFF. Written as DNA, the CDR3 is TGCGCCAGCAGCTTGTTAGGGGAGGGGAACACTGAAGCTTTCTTT.